This T cell receptor (beta chain) originates from a study of spatial heterogeneity in lung cancer. At the level of the study: Across tumor regions, counts of TCR transcripts showed a strong correlation with a T cell module score derived from matched bulk RNA-seq. General observations from the study: Tumoral mutation counts were tracked by counts of expanded intratumoral alpha and beta TCRs.

Each CDR3 protein gets one entry after TCRdb re-called the 5' RACE reads with MiXCR. The sample consists of 5,100 or so distinct CDR3 sequences, 3% to 4% of them appearing once. Germline V gives CDR1 SGHRS, CDR2 YFSETQ. The junction had 11 bases not matched to a gene; V was cut back by 3 bases and J by 4 bases. This CDR3 is built from 16 residues. This clonotype appeared many times. Its target is unknown. Regarding time point: sample taken at primary tumor resection. Sequencing used lung tumor tissue, obtained at surgery. This sequence was found in a female donor with early-stage non-small cell lung cancer. The chain couples TRBV5-1 to TRBJ2-7, with 9 bases aligning to TRBD2. Here the CDR3 reads CASSSLAGDGLYEQYF. The CDR3 DNA sequence: TGCGCCAGCAGCTCTTTAGCGGGAGACGGGTTATACGAGCAGTACTTC.